A single sample gave rise to the 8 T cell receptor beta chains below, sequenced in a study of post-analysis software for immune sequencing data. Study-wide results and caveats: Several TRBV segments (TRBV5-6, TRBV5-1 and TRBV20-1 among them) occurred more frequently in patients than in controls.

Their recognized antigens are unknown. Incorporated into the TCR beta cDNA libraries were unique molecular identifiers, which served to reduce PCR and sequencing biases. Each CDR3 protein gets one entry after TCRdb re-called the PCR reads with MiXCR. The top ten hold 5% to 6% of the sample, which has about 540,000 distinct CDR3 sequences, 34% seen once. Sequences were obtained from blood. These receptors were obtained from a girl aged 2-17 years with multiple sclerosis.

This clonotype was detected only once. CDR3 in amino acids: CASRTNRVSEAFF. DNA for the CDR3: TGTGCCAGCAGGACAAACCGGGTTTCTGAAGCTTTCTTT. V gene TRBV6-5 combines with J gene TRBJ1-1; D call uncertain. The CDR3 is 13 amino acids. Per germline, CDR1 MNHEY and CDR2 SVGAGI. V lost 6 bases and J lost 6, with 14 bases in between.

In this sample, this clonotype turned up a few times. The DNA of the CDR3 is TGTGCCAGCACCCGGACACGGCAAGAGACCCAGTACTTC. As protein: CASTRTRQETQYF. The chain uses TRBV2 and TRBJ2-5; a weak D match, TRBD1 (5 bases). The CDR3 sequence is 13 residues long. Per germline, CDR1 SNHLY and CDR2 FYNNEI. The V and J ends lost 7 bases and 2 bases respectively, with 11 bases between them.

As concerns this clonotype: The junction and the germline gene differ at one end; a read error may be behind it. This rearrangement joins TRBV6-2 or TRBV6-3 to TRBJ2-4; 7 positions agree with TRBD1. CDR1 MNHEY and CDR2 SVGEGT come from the germline V gene. The CDR3 totals 16 residues. CDR3 residues: CVSSFQIAQGWDIQYF. CDR3 bases: TGTGTCAGCAGTTTTCAAATCGCACAGGGGTGGGACATTCAGTACTTC.

A few counts support this clonotype. The CDR3 sequence is CASSIKRGDSDEQYF. In DNA form, the CDR3 reads TGTGCCAGCAGCATAAAACGTGGGGACTCGGACGAGCAGTACTTC. The chain joins TRBV6-2 or TRBV6-3 to TRBJ2-7; a possible D gene is TRBD2 (6 bases). The length of the CDR3 is 15 residues. Germline-derived CDR1 and CDR2 are MNHEY and SVGEGT. V dropped 6 bases and J dropped 5 bases, with 20 bases sitting between them.

Many counts were recorded for this clonotype. V gene TRBV12-3 or TRBV12-4 combines with J gene TRBJ2-6; D remains ambiguous. With 8 bases removed from V and 0 bases from J, the gap between germline ends came to 2 bases. This CDR3 region has 12 residues. The CDR3 reads CASGSGANVLTF. The CDR3 DNA follows: TGTGCCAGCGGCTCTGGGGCCAACGTCCTGACTTTC.

The rearrangement links TRBV7-9 to TRBJ2-5, with 11 nucleotides matching TRBD1. CDR3 size: 15 residues. The germline V gene encodes CDR1 SEHNR and CDR2 FQNEAQ (reference sequence). The V and J ends lost 5 bases and 6 bases, in that order; junction bases with no gene match: 8. The CDR3 is CASSAGTGGVQTQYF. As DNA, the CDR3 is TGTGCCAGCAGCGCCGGGACAGGGGGAGTTCAGACCCAGTACTTC.

V is TRBV27 and J is TRBJ2-5; 15 bases match TRBD2. V lost 6 bases, J lost 1 base, and 6 bases stayed unmatched. The CDR3 has 17 residues. Germline V CDR1 and CDR2: MNHEY, SMNVEV (reference sequence). CDR3 in DNA: TGTGCCAGCAGACCGGGACTAGCGGGGGGCCTCCAAGAGACCCAGTACTTC. It is translated as CASRPGLAGGLQETQYF.

The chain links TRBV7-9 to TRBJ2-3; D may correspond to TRBD1 or TRBD2 (5 bases each). CDR3 length: 13 amino acids. The germline V gene has CDR1 SEHNR and CDR2 FQNEAQ (reference sequence). V was pared by 6 bases and J by 4 bases, with 11 bases between. For the CDR3, the DNA is TGTGCCAGCAGGGGGGACCACCCAGATACGCAGTATTTT. This translates into CASRGDHPDTQYF.